The 16 T cell receptor beta chains below all came from one sample that was sequenced in a study of regulatory T cells in long-lasting Graves disease (dated by TCRdb to the early 2020s). Library prep was done by multiplex PCR. The sequencer listed for this sample is Illumina HiSeq 4000. To build TCR beta libraries, CDR3 regions were amplified by Arm-PCR using iRepertoire HTBI primers. The public reads were reprocessed in TCRdb via fastp at Q25 and MiXCR, keeping in-frame beta chains. All rows with the same CDR3 protein become a single entry with the most common DNA and genes. A total of a few hundred thousand distinct CDR3 sequences appear in this sample, 13% of them only once. Roughly 10% of the sample is in the top ten clones. The time point label of this sample denotes: newly diagnosed GD, antithyroid drugs for less than 3 months. For both TCR sequencing and RNA sequencing, RNA was extracted from PBMCs in TRIzol.

The same sample was also used in a study of T cells in Graves' hyperthyroidism and ophthalmopathy.

Material: peripheral blood mononuclear cells (PBMCs), obtained at new diagnosis, from a patient treated with antithyroid drugs. Receptors originate from a man aged 25-45 years with Graves disease. Donor details come from another sample of the same person, matched by shared clones.

Of note for this clonotype: Just one base apart from a much larger clone, this may be a read error. Because the CDR3 is missing its conserved closing phenylalanine or tryptophan, this is likely a read error. The chain couples TRBV20-1 to TRBJ2-5; the match to TRBD2 covers 12 bases. Germline trimming cut 3 bases from V and 5 bases from J; bases unmatched to any gene: 7. Germline values: CDR1 DFQATT, CDR2 SNEGSKA (reference sequence). This CDR3 is built from 15 residues. The CDR3 DNA reads TGCAGTGCTAGGACTAGCGGGAGCTTAAAGGAGACCCAGTACCTC. The encoded protein is CSARTSGSLKETQYL.

The table lists this clonotype with many counts. Relative to the germline gene, one junction end is altered; a read error may explain this. V is TRBV19 and J is TRBJ1-4, with 12 bases that match TRBD1. The length of the CDR3 is 13 residues. Germline assignment: CDR1 LNHDA and CDR2 SQIVND (reference sequence). This chain's CDR3 is CASSDRDRGLSSF. CDR3 nucleotides: TGTGCCAGTAGTGACCGGGACAGGGGGCTGTCCTCCTTT.

This clonotype was seen at least ten times. The chain has TRBV20-1 and TRBJ1-2; TRBD1 is a possible D gene (5 bases). There are 14 residues in the CDR3. CDR1 DFQATT and CDR2 SNEGSKA come from the germline V gene (reference sequence). V dropped 3 bases and J dropped 2 bases, with 13 bases sitting between them. The CDR3 region is CSARGTTENYGYTF. CDR3 sequence (DNA): TGCAGTGCTAGGGGGACGACGGAAAACTATGGCTACACCTTC.

This clonotype was seen a handful of times. This rearrangement joins TRBV12-3 or TRBV12-4 to TRBJ1-4, with TRBD1 matching 8 bases. The CDR3 sequence is 14 residues long. V shed 5 bases, J shed 14 bases, and the junction held 13 bases outside the gene matches. This chain's CDR3 is CASSTMHRDRGLFF. The CDR3 DNA follows: TGTGCCAGCAGTACCATGCACCGAGACAGGGGCCTGTTTTTT.

This clonotype was seen many times. The genes are TRBV7-2 and TRBJ1-1; no firm D call. Germline-derived CDR1 and CDR2 are SGHTA and FQGNSA. This CDR3 comprises 13 residues. V lost 1 base, J lost 3 bases, and 6 bases lay in between. CDR3 DNA sequence: TGTGCCAGCAGCTTAGGACCACACACTGAAGCTTTCTTT. Amino acid sequence: CASSLGPHTEAFF.

This clonotype showed up many times. This sequence joins TRBV11-2 and TRBJ1-4; tentative D call: TRBD1 (6 bases). V was trimmed by 3 bases and J by 5 bases, leaving 10 bases between them. Germline CDR1 and CDR2: SGHAT and FQNNGV. The CDR3 covers 14 residues. Here the CDR3 DNA reads TGTGCCAGCAGCTTGGGGGCCTCAAATGAAAAACTGTTTTTT. Its translation: CASSLGASNEKLFF. Full variable domain (remainder filled in from reference TRBV11-2 and TRBJ1-4): EAGVAQSPRYKIIEKRQSVAFWCNPISGHATLYWYQQILGQGPKLLIQFQNNGVVDDSQLPKDRFSAERLKGVDSTLKIQPAKLEDSAVYLCASSLGASNEKLFFGSGTQLSVL.

Many counts were recorded for this clonotype. The CDR3 reads CASSLRGTGNFNEKLFF. CDR3 DNA sequence: TGTGCCAGCAGCCTTCGAGGGACAGGGAATTTTAATGAAAAACTGTTTTTT. This chain connects TRBV11-2 to TRBJ1-4; 9 bases are a match to TRBD1. The CDR3 has 17 amino acids. Germline V gives CDR1 SGHAT, CDR2 FQNNGV. V gave up 5 bases and J gave up 4 bases; unmatched junction bases: 11.

This clonotype was seen a single time. A much larger clone lies a single base off, so this may be a read error. V is TRBV27 and J is TRBJ2-1; D assignment may be TRBD1 or TRBD2 (5 bases each). The CDR3 runs to 13 residues. CDR1 is MNHEY, CDR2 SMNVEV, per germline (reference sequence). Trimming removed 4 bases from V and 12 bases from J, with 16 bases in between. CDR3 region: CASSSGAGSSQFF. In nucleotides, the CDR3 is TGTGCCAGCAGTTCCGGGGCAGGGTCCTCGCAGTTCTTC.

This clonotype was seen ten or more times. This sequence joins TRBV12-3 or TRBV12-4 and TRBJ1-1, with D maybe TRBD1 (5 bases). The CDR3 consists of 12 residues. Between the trimmed V and J ends, which lost 6 bases and 8 bases, there was a span of 13 bases. The CDR3 sequence is CASSQDAGEAFF. CDR3 DNA sequence: TGTGCCAGCAGCCAAGACGCAGGGGAAGCTTTCTTT.

This clonotype appeared many times. The J gene is TRBJ1-1, the V gene TRBV29-1; D not certain. The germline V gene encodes CDR1 SQVTM and CDR2 ANQGSEA. V lost 2 bases to trimming and J lost 0 bases, with 22 bases between them. CDR3 length: 18 amino acids. In DNA form, the CDR3 reads TGCAGCGTTGAAAAAATGGGCTTACTCGGACGGTTGAACACTGAAGCTTTCTTT. It yields the protein CSVEKMGLLGRLNTEAFF. Supplemented by reference TRBV29-1 and TRBJ1-1, the full variable domain reads SAVISQKPSRDICQRGTSLTIQCQVDSQVTMMFWYRQQPGQSLTLIATANQGSEATYESGFVIDKFPISRPNLTFSTLTVSNMSPEDSSIYLCSVEKMGLLGRLNTEAFFGQGTRLTVV.

In its sample, this clonotype was seen many times. The rearrangement joins TRBV20-1 to TRBJ2-3; TRBD2 matches 9 bases. The germline V gene has CDR1 DFQATT and CDR2 SNEGSKA (reference sequence). The CDR3 length is 16 residues. J gave up 5 bases and V 1 base, and 10 bases lay outside the gene matches. CDR3 sequence (DNA): TGCAGTGCTAGAGCTCTCGGACTAGCGCTGGAAGATACGCAGTATTTT. The encoded protein is CSARALGLALEDTQYF.

The chain recombines TRBV25-1 with TRBJ2-1; TRBD2 matches at 11 bases. The CDR3 has 17 residues. Germline V lookup: CDR1 MGHDK, CDR2 SYGVNS. V shed 8 bases and J 5 bases; nucleotides not matched to a gene: 14. The CDR3 nucleotides are TGTGCCAGCGCCAACACCCGGACTAGCGGGTTTAACAATGAGCAGTTCTTC. The encoded protein is CASANTRTSGFNNEQFF. The full variable domain, completed using reference TRBV25-1 and TRBJ2-1, is EADIYQTPRYLVIGTGKKITLECSQTMGHDKMYWYQQDPGMELHLIHYSYGVNSTEKGDLSSESTVSRIRTEHFPLTLESARPSHTSQYLCASANTRTSGFNNEQFFGPGTRLTVL.

This clonotype was detected ten times or more. V gene TRBV25-1 combines with J gene TRBJ2-7; D unresolved. The CDR3 totals 14 residues. V lost 0 bases and J 0 bases, leaving 6 bases between the germline ends. Germline-derived CDR1 and CDR2 are MGHDK and SYGVNS. The DNA for the CDR3 is TGTGCCAGCAGTGAATACGTAAGCTCCTACGAGCAGTACTTC. It codes for CASSEYVSSYEQYF.

This clonotype was seen repeatedly, ten times or more. The J gene is TRBJ2-1, the V gene TRBV27; a weak D match, TRBD2 (5 bases). CDR3 size: 14 residues. Germline V lookup: CDR1 MNHEY, CDR2 SMNVEV (reference sequence). V lost 3 bases to trimming and J lost 7 bases, with 13 bases between them. The CDR3 sequence: CASSLRVVGNEQFF. Here the CDR3 DNA reads TGTGCCAGCAGTTTGCGGGTCGTGGGTAATGAGCAGTTCTTC.

The gene calls are TRBV18 and TRBJ2-1; the match to TRBD2 covers 10 bases. The V gene end was trimmed by 0 bases and the J gene end by 5 bases; junction bases not matched to a gene: 1. The V gene's germline CDR1 is KGHSH and CDR2 LQKENI. The CDR3 has 15 residues. CDR3 bases: TGTGCCAGCTCACCACCAGCGGGAGGGAACAATGAGCAGTTCTTC. This encodes CASSPPAGGNNEQFF.

The V gene is TRBV19, the J gene TRBJ2-1, with D uncertain. The CDR3 totals 13 residues. Germline V gives CDR1 LNHDA, CDR2 SQIVND (reference sequence). V lost 3 bases to trimming and J lost 9 bases, with 12 bases between them. DNA for the CDR3: TGTGCCAGTAGTATTGGTATTCCGGGTGAGCAGTTCTTC. The encoded protein is CASSIGIPGEQFF.